This TCR beta chain was sequenced in a study of blood T cell repertoires in COVID-19. Across the study: Researchers got acute and convalescent COVID-19 samples from the United States, Italy and Spain.

Participants were aged about 18 to 90 years, lived in 24 US areas, and enrolled virtually. There are 13 residues in the CDR3. Germline V gives CDR1 LGHDT, CDR2 YNNKEL (reference sequence). The V and J ends lost 4 bases and 9 bases, in that order; junction bases with no gene match: 6. Original data processing: Amplified reference gene primers provided the basis for estimating nucleated cell counts. Using immunoSEQ multiplex PCR, the repertoire was profiled, and TCRdb retains in-frame clones only, with some absent. That table gives V, J and clone size, and the DNA gave D and trimming. Altogether approximately 190,000 clones are present, less than 85% being singletons, with the ten largest covering less than 5.5%.

Material for sequencing was PBMCs or T cells enriched from blood (not recorded which). This sequence joins TRBV3-1 (or the pseudogene TRBV3-2) and TRBJ1-2, with TRBD1 identical over 9 bases. The sequence derives from a woman aged 55-69 years with acute COVID-19. CDR3 in DNA: TGTGCCAGCAGCCGACAGGGGGAAAGGAGCTACACCTTC. This encodes CASSRQGERSYTF.